This entry lists 10 T cell receptor beta chains sequenced from one sample in a study of tumor and adjacent non-tumor tissue in lung cancer (dated by TCRdb to the late 2010s). Library construction relied on multiplex PCR. Sequencing took place on an Illumina HiSeq 2500. TCRbeta libraries were built by three rounds of nested PCR using primers (Table S4), following protocols modified from ARM-PCR. TCRdb applied fastp at Q25 and MiXCR to the public reads, then kept only in-frame beta chains. Each entry is one CDR3 protein sequence, shown with its most common DNA and genes. The sample profile shows about 77,000 distinct CDR3 sequences; less than 85% of them were found once. The leading ten clones occupy around 40% of the sample. RNA was isolated from bulk unsorted tissue, and RNA quality was assessed with a NanoDrop ND-1000 and an Agilent 2100. Distant non-tumor tissue taken more than 3 cm from the tumor edge was used as the normal lung sample.

The sample consisted of distant non-tumor lung tissue. The receptors originated from a man aged 70 or older with non-small cell lung cancer.

Points on this clonotype: The junction departs from germline at one end; a sequencing error may be responsible. This chain links TRBV4-3 with TRBJ2-7, with 7 bases fitting TRBD2. The CDR3 is made up of 15 amino acids. Germline CDR1 LGHNA, CDR2 YSLEER. The CDR3 region is CAISQDRDYGYEQYF. The CDR3 DNA reads TGCGCCATCAGCCAAGACCGGGACTATGGATACGAGCAGTATTTC.

With respect to this clonotype: A much larger clone sits a single nucleotide away, making a read error possible. This rearrangement joins TRBV29-1 to TRBJ2-7; TRBD2 is a possible D gene (5 bases). The germline V gene has CDR1 SQVTM and CDR2 ANQGSEA. The length of the CDR3 is 9 residues. The CDR3: CSPGKEQHF. The CDR3 coding sequence is TGCAGCCCCGGGAAAGAGCAGCACTTC.

As to this clonotype: The conserved phenylalanine or tryptophan normally closing the CDR3 is absent here, so this likely arose from a read error. This chain joins TRBV11-2 and TRBJ2-7; D gene ambiguous. The CDR3 totals 12 residues. Germline CDR1 reads SGHAT; CDR2 reads FQNNGV. The CDR3 loop is CSSSLYGPEQYI. The CDR3 DNA follows: TGTTCCAGCAGCTTATATGGGCCGGAGCAGTACATC.

This clonotype turned up a few times. The germline gene is not matched at one end of the junction; a read error may be the cause. This rearrangement joins TRBV29-1 to TRBJ1-1; a weak D match, TRBD1 (5 bases). The V gene's germline CDR1 is SQVTM and CDR2 ANQGSEA. CDR3 length equals 16 residues. CDR3 amino acids: CSVERDALSKNTEAFF. CDR3 DNA: TGTAGCGTTGAAAGGGACGCATTAAGTAAGAACACTGAAGCTTTCTTT.

This clonotype was counted ten times or more. The chain recombines TRBV20-1 with TRBJ1-5, with 9 positions matching TRBD1. Germline V gives CDR1 DFQATT, CDR2 SNEGSKA (reference sequence). This CDR3 has 15 amino acids. With V trimmed by 5 bases and J by 8 bases, 13 bases remained unmatched. In DNA, the CDR3 is TGCAGTGCTGGAGGACAGGGGCTCTCGCAGAAGCCCCAGCATTTT. Its translation: CSAGGQGLSQKPQHF.

Concerning this clonotype itself: A read error is possible here, since a much larger clone lies one base away. The chain recombines TRBV6-6 with TRBJ2-3; TRBD1 agrees at 8 bases. Germline CDR1 MNHNY, CDR2 SVGAGI (reference sequence). This CDR3 has 16 residues. The CDR3 bases are TGTACCAGCAGACCCCAGGGGGCGGCAGGATCGGATACGCAGTATTTT. Its translation is CTSRPQGAAGSDTQYF.

Sample share makes this clonotype medium-sized. The CDR3 coding sequence is TGCAGCGTTCAAGTTCCGGGACAGGGGAGTGGCTACACCTTC. Its translation is CSVQVPGQGSGYTF. The chain is built from TRBV29-1 and TRBJ1-2; 10 bases map to TRBD1. The CDR3 length is 14 residues. CDR1 is SQVTM and CDR2 is ANQGSEA in the germline V gene. V shed 5 bases, J shed 7 bases, and the junction held 10 bases outside the gene matches.

To note about this clonotype: Because it lacks the conserved phenylalanine or tryptophan at the end, this CDR3 is likely a read error. The V and J genes are TRBV10-2 and TRBJ2-3, with D tentatively TRBD1 (6 bases). The length of the CDR3 is 13 residues. Germline V lookup: CDR1 WSHSY, CDR2 SAAADI. DNA for the CDR3: TGCGCCAGCAATGAGGGGGGCACAGATACGCAGTATTCT. Amino acids: CASNEGGTDTQYS.

V and J are TRBV4-1 and TRBJ2-1; D might be TRBD2 (6 bases). The V gene lost 1 base and the J gene lost 3 bases, with 10 bases spanning the gap. Germline V gene lookup returns CDR1 MGHRA and CDR2 YSYEKL. The CDR3 length is 15 residues. CDR3 DNA sequence: TGCGCCAGCAGCCAAGTGGAGGGCCGCTACAATGAGCAGTTCTTC. Residues: CASSQVEGRYNEQFF.

A remark on this clonotype: Likely a read error: the CDR3 ends without its conserved phenylalanine or tryptophan. The rearrangement links TRBV6-5 to TRBJ2-2; D is undetermined. The germline V gene encodes CDR1 MNHEY and CDR2 SVGAGI. The CDR3 loop spans 13 amino acids. Trimming stripped 11 bases from V and 4 bases from J, with 14 bases between. The CDR3 loop is CAGNYWGTGELFL. Here the CDR3 DNA reads TGTGCCGGCAATTACTGGGGCACCGGGGAGCTGTTTTTG.